The rows below give T cell receptor beta chains drawn from one sample of a study of shared T cell receptors in the human thymus. Here immunoSEQ multiplex PCR was the method, and the copy in TCRdb shows in-frame clones only, minus some. The sample has roughly 550,000 clones; 75% to 85% are singletons. In addition, the sample was reused for a study of human thymus T cells.

What was sequenced was thymocytes. The receptors derive from a boy under two years old with a congenital heart defect. CDR3s include the opening cysteine and the closing phenylalanine or tryptophan. The D gene is left open where the match is weak. Rows give clone size only sometimes, using once, few, many, or a class for an expanded clone.

V gene,D gene,clone size,J gene,CDR3 DNA,CDR3 protein
TRBV6-4,TRBD2,-,TRBJ2-1,TGTGCCAGCAGACTCACTAGCGAGAACAATGAGCAGTTCTTC,CASRLTSENNEQFF
TRBV27,TRBD1,-,TRBJ1-5,TGTGCCAGGGTGGACAGGGTGGATAGTCAGCCCCAGCATTTT,CARVDRVDSQPQHF
TRBV15,TRBD1,-,TRBJ2-7,TGTGCCACCAGCCCCTCAGGGGGAAGGGACGAGCAGTACTTC,CATSPSGGRDEQYF
TRBV7-2,TRBD2,-,TRBJ2-2,TGTGCCAGCAGCTATAGCGGGAGCGACACCGGGGAGCTGTTTTTT,CASSYSGSDTGELFF
TRBV7-8,TRBD1,-,TRBJ1-3,TGTGCCAGCAGCCGACCACAATTCGGACAGGGCCCTGGAAACACCATATATTTT,CASSRPQFGQGPGNTIYF
TRBV7-9,-,-,TRBJ2-1,TGTGCCAGCAGCCCGCGGGACTATGAGCAGTTCTTC,CASSPRDYEQFF
TRBV11-2,TRBD2,-,TRBJ2-7,TGTGCCAGCAGCCCCCACAGAGCGGGGAACTACGAGCAGTACTTC,CASSPHRAGNYEQYF
TRBV27,-,-,TRBJ2-7,TGTGCCAGCAGTTTTTTTTTGGGAGCCACCTACGAGCAGTACTTC,CASSFFLGATYEQYF
TRBV7-3,TRBD2,-,TRBJ2-1,TGTGCCAGCAGCTTAAAACCACCGGGCCAGCGGGGGGACAATGAGCAGTTCTTC,CASSLKPPGQRGDNEQFF
TRBV15,TRBD2,-,TRBJ2-1,TGTGCCACCAGCAGGAGCCGCCTGACTAGCGGTGAGCAGTTCTTC,CATSRSRLTSGEQFF
TRBV14,-,-,TRBJ2-7,TGTGCCAGCAGCCAAGCCCACAGAATCTCCTACGAGCAGTACTTC,CASSQAHRISYEQYF
TRBV7-3,-,-,TRBJ2-2,TGTGCCAGCAGCTTAGAAATCGCGGACTTCCCGGGTCCCGGGGAGCTGTTTTTT,CASSLEIADFPGPGELFF
TRBV15,TRBD2,-,TRBJ2-5,TGTGCCACCAGCAGAGATATCGCGGGAGAGCCAGAGACCCAGTACTTC,CATSRDIAGEPETQYF
TRBV28,TRBD2,once,TRBJ2-1,TGTGCCAGCAGTCCGCGCGCTTTACCACTAGCGGGGTACAATGAGCAGTTCTTC,CASSPRALPLAGYNEQFF
TRBV25-1,-,-,TRBJ2-7,TGTGCCAGCAGTAATTGGGAGCGCTACGAGCAGTACTTC,CASSNWERYEQYF
TRBV5-3,-,-,TRBJ2-5,TGTGCCAGAAGCTCGACCCCGGAGCAGTACTTC,CARSSTPEQYF
TRBV11-3,-,-,TRBJ2-7,TGTGCCAGCAGACTTCGATACCCCTACGAGCAGTACTTC,CASRLRYPYEQYF
TRBV19,TRBD1,-,TRBJ2-7,TGTGCCAGTAGTATAGATCGACAGGGTAAAGGCTACGAGCAGTACTTC,CASSIDRQGKGYEQYF
TRBV11-3,-,-,TRBJ2-7,TGTGCCAGCAGTCGAATCCTCGGGGGAGACGAGCAGTACTTC,CASSRILGGDEQYF
TRBV19,-,few,TRBJ2-3,TGTGCCAGTAGTGTCTTAGGAGTGGTCACAGATACGCAGTATTTT,CASSVLGVVTDTQYF
TRBV12-2,-,-,TRBJ2-7,TGTGCAAGTCGCCCTCAGGACAGGGCTAAAAAGGACGAGCAGTACTTC,CASRPQDRAKKDEQYF
TRBV27,-,-,TRBJ2-7,TGTGCCAGCAGTTCAACCTACGAGCAGTACTTC,CASSSTYEQYF
TRBV4-2,TRBD2,-,TRBJ2-3,TGTGCCAGCAGCCATCTGACTAGCGGGAGGGCAGATACGCAGTATTTT,CASSHLTSGRADTQYF
TRBV6-5,-,-,TRBJ2-7,TGTGCCAGCAGTTGGCGAGAGGGGGACACCTACGAGCAGTACTTC,CASSWREGDTYEQYF
TRBV27,-,once,TRBJ2-3,TGTGCCAGCAGCGACGTCCTAGCTAGCACAGATACGCAGTATTTT,CASSDVLASTDTQYF
TRBV29-1,-,-,TRBJ2-7,TGCAGCGCCCTAAGTCCCGATGAGCGGCGCCTCCCCTACGAGCAGTACTTC,CSALSPDERRLPYEQYF
TRBV15,-,once,TRBJ2-1,TGTGCCACCAGCAGAGAGGCCCGCTCCTACAATGAGCAGTTCTTC,CATSREARSYNEQFF
TRBV6-1,-,once,TRBJ1-2,TGTGCCAGCAGATGGACAGAAGGCTACACCTTC,CASRWTEGYTF
TRBV19,TRBD1,-,TRBJ2-7,TGTGCCAGTAACCGCCGGGACAGCCTCCACGAGCAGTACTTC,CASNRRDSLHEQYF
TRBV9,TRBD2,-,TRBJ2-7,TGTGCCAGCAGCCCCCGTCTAGCGGGAGTCTACGAGCAGTACTTC,CASSPRLAGVYEQYF
TRBV14,TRBD1,-,TRBJ1-1,TGTGCCAGCAGCCCACCGCAGGGGGCGAACACTGAAGCTTTCTTT,CASSPPQGANTEAFF
TRBV6-6,TRBD1,-,TRBJ1-2,TGTGCCAGCAGACGACAGGGGGCCTTAACTAACTATGGCTACACCTTC,CASRRQGALTNYGYTF
TRBV14,TRBD2,-,TRBJ2-7,TGTGCCAGCAGCCAAGAGCGCCCTAGCGGGATTCGATCCTACAGGTACGAGCAGTACTTC,CASSQERPSGIRSYRYEQYF
TRBV6-1,-,-,TRBJ2-7,TGTGCCAGCAGTGAAGCCCGGGGGTCGAGGGAGCAGTACTTC,CASSEARGSREQYF
TRBV10-3,TRBD1,-,TRBJ2-5,TGTGCCATCAGTGAGGGACAGGCGATCCAAGAGACCCAGTACTTC,CAISEGQAIQETQYF
TRBV7-6,-,once,TRBJ1-2,TGTGCCAGCAGCTTCGGGGGGGAGGCTAACTATGGCTACACCTTC,CASSFGGEANYGYTF
TRBV7-8,-,once,TRBJ1-5,TGTGCCAGCAGCTTAGACCCGGGGGACCAACGCAATCAGCCCCAGCATTTT,CASSLDPGDQRNQPQHF
TRBV21-1,-,-,TRBJ1-2,TGTGCCAGCAGCCAACAGGGAGGGGACTATGGCTACACCTTC,CASSQQGGDYGYTF
TRBV27,-,few,TRBJ2-2,TGTGCCAGCAGTTTATCGGGGCAGGGGAACGCCGGGGAGCTGTTTTTT,CASSLSGQGNAGELFF
TRBV7-3,-,-,TRBJ2-2,TGTGCCAGCAGCTTAGGGGCGAAGGGCGGGGAGCTGTTTTTT,CASSLGAKGGELFF
TRBV4-1,TRBD2,few,TRBJ2-3,TGCGCCAGCAGCCAAGGACTAGCGTGGGTCACAGATACGCAGTATTTT,CASSQGLAWVTDTQYF
TRBV7-2,TRBD2,few,TRBJ2-5,TGTGCCAGCAGCCCCGGGACTAGCGGGAGATTTGGGGAGACCCAGTACTTC,CASSPGTSGRFGETQYF
TRBV4-1,-,-,TRBJ1-4,TGCGCCAGCAGCCACCAGGTGGATGAAAAACTGTTTTTT,CASSHQVDEKLFF
TRBV27,TRBD1,-,TRBJ1-1,TGTGCCAGCAGTTTTCTCGTTGGCAGGGGGCAGACTGAAGCTTTCTTT,CASSFLVGRGQTEAFF
TRBV21-1,-,-,TRBJ2-7,TGTGCCAGCAGCAATGGGCCGAGTGAGGAGCAGTACTTC,CASSNGPSEEQYF
TRBV7-2,TRBD2,-,TRBJ2-1,TGTGCCCTCGGGACTAGCGGGCCGGAGGAGCAGTTCTTC,CALGTSGPEEQFF
TRBV5-8,-,-,TRBJ1-3,TGTGCCAGCAGCTTGGCCGGGGAAGGGAAAGACTCTGGAAACACCATATATTTT,CASSLAGEGKDSGNTIYF
TRBV9,TRBD1,-,TRBJ1-2,TGTGCCAGCAGCGTAGGGGGACAGCCCTATGGCTACACCTTC,CASSVGGQPYGYTF
TRBV29-1,-,-,TRBJ1-1,TGCAGCGGCGCCGGGACACCGAACACTGAAGCTTTCTTT,CSGAGTPNTEAFF
TRBV5-1,-,-,TRBJ2-3,TGCGCCAGCTCCCCGGAGGGGCGGGGGCAAGCAGATACGCAGTATTTT,CASSPEGRGQADTQYF
TRBV2,TRBD1,once,TRBJ1-1,TGTGCCAGCAGTGAAGCGGGGGACAGGATGAACACTGAAGCTTTCTTT,CASSEAGDRMNTEAFF
TRBV9,-,few,TRBJ2-2,TGTGCCAGCAGCGCCCCGGGCGGGGAGCTGTTTTTT,CASSAPGGELFF
TRBV30,TRBD2,-,TRBJ2-1,TGTGCCTGGAGTGTGACTAGCGGGGGATACAATGAGCAGTTCTTC,CAWSVTSGGYNEQFF